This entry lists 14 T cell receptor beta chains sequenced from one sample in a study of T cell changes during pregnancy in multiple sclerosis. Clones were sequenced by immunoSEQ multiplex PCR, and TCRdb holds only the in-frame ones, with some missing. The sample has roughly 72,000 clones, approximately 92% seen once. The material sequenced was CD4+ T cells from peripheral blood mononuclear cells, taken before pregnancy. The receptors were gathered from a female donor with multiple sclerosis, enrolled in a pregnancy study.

CDR3 bases: TGCGCCAGCAGACTCACGGTAACTTCTAACTATGGCTACACCTTC. Its protein is CASRLTVTSNYGYTF. The chain is built from TRBV5-1 and TRBJ1-2; D remains ambiguous. V lost 5 bases to trimming and J lost 0 bases, with 14 bases between them. This CDR3 comprises 15 residues. Germline V gene data show CDR1 as SGHRS and CDR2 as YFSETQ.

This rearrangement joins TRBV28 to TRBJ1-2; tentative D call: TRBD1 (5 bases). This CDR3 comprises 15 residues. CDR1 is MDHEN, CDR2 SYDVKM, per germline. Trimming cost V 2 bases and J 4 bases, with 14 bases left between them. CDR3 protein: CASSLNSQGIYGYTF. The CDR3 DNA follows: TGTGCCAGCAGTTTAAATAGCCAGGGTATCTATGGCTACACCTTC.

DNA of the CDR3: TGTGCCAGCAGCTTAGAATCCAGTACCGAGCAGTACTTC. It yields the protein CASSLESSTEQYF. The V gene is TRBV7-9, the J gene TRBJ2-7, with no clear D. V was cut by 1 base and J by 6 bases, with 10 bases left in between. CDR1 is SEHNR and CDR2 is FQNEAQ in the germline V gene (reference sequence). This CDR3 comprises 13 residues.

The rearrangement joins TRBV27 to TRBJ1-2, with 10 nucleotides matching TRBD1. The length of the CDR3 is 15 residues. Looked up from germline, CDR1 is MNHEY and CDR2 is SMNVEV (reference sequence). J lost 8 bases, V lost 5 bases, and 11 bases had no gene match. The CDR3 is CASSPLTGGVLGYTF. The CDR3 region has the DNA TGTGCCAGCAGTCCCCTGACAGGGGGCGTCCTGGGCTACACCTTC.

CDR3 coding DNA: TGTGCCAGCGAAGAAGCCCGACAGGGTAATAGTGGCTACACCTTC. Translated, it gives CASEEARQGNSGYTF. This rearrangement joins TRBV2 to TRBJ1-2, with TRBD1 matching 7 bases. The CDR3 is 15 residues long. V trimming: 8 bases; J trimming: 7 bases; junction bases outside the gene matches: 16. Germline CDR1 SNHLY, CDR2 FYNNEI.

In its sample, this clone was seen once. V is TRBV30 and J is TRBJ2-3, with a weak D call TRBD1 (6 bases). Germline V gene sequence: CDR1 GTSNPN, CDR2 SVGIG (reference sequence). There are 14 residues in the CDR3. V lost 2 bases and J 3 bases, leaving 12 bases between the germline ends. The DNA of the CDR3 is TGTGCCTGGAGTAGGGACACAGGGACAGATACGCAGTATTTT. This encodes CAWSRDTGTDTQYF.

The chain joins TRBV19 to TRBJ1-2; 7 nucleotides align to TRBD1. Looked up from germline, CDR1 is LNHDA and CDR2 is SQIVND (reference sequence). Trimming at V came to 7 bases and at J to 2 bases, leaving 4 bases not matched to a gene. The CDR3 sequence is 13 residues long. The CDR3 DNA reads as TGTGCCAGTATTTCGGGACAGAACTATGGCTACACCTTC. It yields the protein CASISGQNYGYTF.

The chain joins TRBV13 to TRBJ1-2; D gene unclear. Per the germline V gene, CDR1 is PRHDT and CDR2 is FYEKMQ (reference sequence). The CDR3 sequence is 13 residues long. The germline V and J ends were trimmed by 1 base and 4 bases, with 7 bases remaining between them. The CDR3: CASSLVRGYGYTF. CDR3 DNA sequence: TGTGCCAGCAGCTTAGTACGGGGCTATGGCTACACCTTC.

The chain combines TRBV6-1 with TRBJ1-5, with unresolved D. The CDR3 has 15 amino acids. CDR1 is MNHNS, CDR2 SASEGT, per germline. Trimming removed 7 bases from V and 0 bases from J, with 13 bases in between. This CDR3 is CASTRSRSSNQPQHF. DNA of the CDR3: TGTGCCAGCACCCGGTCCCGAAGTAGCAATCAGCCCCAGCATTTT.

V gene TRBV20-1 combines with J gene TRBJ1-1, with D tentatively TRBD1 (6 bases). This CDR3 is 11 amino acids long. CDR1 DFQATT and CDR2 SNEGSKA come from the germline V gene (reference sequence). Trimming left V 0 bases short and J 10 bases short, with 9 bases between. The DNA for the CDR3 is TGCAGTGCTAGAGATCGGACAGTAGCTTTCTTT. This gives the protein CSARDRTVAFF.

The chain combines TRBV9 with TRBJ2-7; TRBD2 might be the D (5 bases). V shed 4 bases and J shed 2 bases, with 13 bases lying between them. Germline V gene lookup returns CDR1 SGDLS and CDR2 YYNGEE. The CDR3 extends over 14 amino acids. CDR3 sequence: CASSPVLEAYEQYF. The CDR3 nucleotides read TGTGCCAGCAGCCCGGTTCTGGAGGCCTACGAGCAGTACTTC.

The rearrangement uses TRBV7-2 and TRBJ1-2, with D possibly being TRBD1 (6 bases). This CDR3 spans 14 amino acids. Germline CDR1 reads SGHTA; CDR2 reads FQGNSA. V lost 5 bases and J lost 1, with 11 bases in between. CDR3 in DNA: TGTGCCAGCAGCGGAGGACAGCTTAACTATGGCTACACCTTC. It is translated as CASSGGQLNYGYTF.

In DNA form, the CDR3 reads TGCGCCAGCAGCACGCGACAGGTCCAAGAGACCCAGTACTTC. Amino acids: CASSTRQVQETQYF. The V gene is TRBV5-1, the J gene TRBJ2-5, with D possibly matching TRBD1 (6 bases). With 4 bases removed from V and 1 base from J, the gap between germline ends came to 11 bases. The CDR3 sequence is 14 residues long. Germline lookup yields CDR1 SGHRS and CDR2 YFSETQ.

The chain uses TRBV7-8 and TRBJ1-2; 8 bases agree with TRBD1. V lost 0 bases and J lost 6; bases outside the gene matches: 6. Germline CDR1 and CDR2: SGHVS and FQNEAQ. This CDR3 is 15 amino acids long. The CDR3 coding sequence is TGTGCCAGCAGCTTAGCGTCGGGGACAGGCGATGGCTACACCTTC. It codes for CASSLASGTGDGYTF. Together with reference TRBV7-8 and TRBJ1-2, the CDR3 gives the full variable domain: GAGVSQSPRYKVAKRGQDVALRCDPISGHVSLFWYQQALGQGPEFLTYFQNEAQLDKSGLPSDRFFAERPEGSVSTLKIQRTQQEDSAVYLCASSLASGTGDGYTFGSGTRLTVV.